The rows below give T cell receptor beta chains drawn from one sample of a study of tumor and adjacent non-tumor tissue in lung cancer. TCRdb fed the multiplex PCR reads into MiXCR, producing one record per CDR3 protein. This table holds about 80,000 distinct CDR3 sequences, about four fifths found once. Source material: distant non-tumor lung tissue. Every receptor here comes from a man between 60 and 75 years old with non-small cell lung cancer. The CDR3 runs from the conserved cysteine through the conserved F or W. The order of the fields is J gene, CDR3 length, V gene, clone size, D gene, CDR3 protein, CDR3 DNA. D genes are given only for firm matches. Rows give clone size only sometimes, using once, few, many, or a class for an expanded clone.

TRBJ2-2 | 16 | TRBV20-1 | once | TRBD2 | CSARGTSGGDTGKLFF | TGCAGTGCTAGAGGTACTAGCGGGGGAGACACCGGGAAGCTGTTTTTT
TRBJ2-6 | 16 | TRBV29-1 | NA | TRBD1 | CRVGVGTGSGANVLTF | TGCAGAGTTGGAGTAGGGACAGGCTCTGGGGCCAACGTCCTGACTTTC
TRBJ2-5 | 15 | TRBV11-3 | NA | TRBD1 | CASSLGTGVPDTQYF | TGTGCCAGCAGCTTAGGGACAGGGGTGCCAGATACCCAGTATTTC
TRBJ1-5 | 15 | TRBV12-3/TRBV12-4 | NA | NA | CTSRFVGVSNQPQHF | TGTACCAGCAGATTTGTGGGGGTATCAAATCAGCCCCAGCATTTT
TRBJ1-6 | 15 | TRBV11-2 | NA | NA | CASSLNRRYNSPLHF | TGTGCCAGCAGCTTAAACAGAAGATATAACTCACCCCTCCATTTT
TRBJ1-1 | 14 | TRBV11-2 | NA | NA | CASSLVGGGTEVSF | NA
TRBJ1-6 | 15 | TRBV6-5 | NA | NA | CASSYTTRSDSPLHF | TGTGCCAGCAGTTACACGACAAGGAGTGACTCACCCCTCCACTTT
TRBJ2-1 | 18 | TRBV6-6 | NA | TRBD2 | CASSYSAWREGSGDVQFF | TGTGCCAGCAGTTACTCTGCCTGGCGGGAGGGCAGTGGCGATGTGCAGTTCTTC
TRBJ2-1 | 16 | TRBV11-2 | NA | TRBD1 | CASSVRDRVDYNEQFF | TGTGCCAGCAGCGTCAGGGACAGGGTTGATTACAATGAACAGTTCTTC
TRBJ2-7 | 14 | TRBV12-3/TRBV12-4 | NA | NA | CARSATGVRTEQYF | TGTGCCAGGAGCGCCACGGGAGTCAGAACCGAGCAGTACTTC
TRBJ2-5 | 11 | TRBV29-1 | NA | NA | CNVAAEETQYF | TGCAACGTTGCAGCCGAGGAGACCCAGTACTTC